These 16 T cell receptor beta chains were all obtained from the same sample, sequenced in a study of T cell responses to AZD1222 COVID-19 vaccine. Sequencing was performed with immunoSEQ multiplex PCR; in TCRdb, only in-frame clones are kept and a portion is missing. Of approximately 140,000 clones listed, 80% to 95% were seen once; the top ten hold 2.8%. Sequenced here: peripheral blood, sampled on day 0 of MenACWY control vaccination. These TCRs come from an adult in good health.

The count of this clone is one. CDR3 protein: CASSRTEGFEAFF. CDR3 coding DNA: TGTGCCAGCAGTAGGACGGAGGGGTTTGAAGCTTTCTTT. The rearrangement links TRBV27 to TRBJ1-1, with TRBD1 as a possible D gene (5 bases). Trimming removed 5 bases at V and 7 bases at J, with 14 bases between. This CDR3 contains 13 residues. Per the germline V gene, CDR1 is MNHEY and CDR2 is SMNVEV (reference sequence).

The chain uses TRBV9 and TRBJ2-7; perhaps D is TRBD1 or TRBD2 (5 bases each). V lost 3 bases to trimming and J lost 9 bases, with 16 bases between them. CDR1 and CDR2 from the germline V gene are SGDLS and YYNGEE. CDR3 size: 13 residues. The CDR3 sequence: CASSAPDKEAQYF. As DNA, the CDR3 is TGTGCCAGCAGCGCTCCGGACAAGGAGGCGCAGTACTTC.

J is TRBJ1-3 and V is TRBV6-5; D uncertain. The CDR3 runs 15 residues. Germline CDR1 MNHEY, CDR2 SVGAGI. Deletions cut 2 bases from V and 0 bases from J, with 8 bases between. Written as DNA, the CDR3 is TGTGCCAGCAGTTACGGGCAGAGCTCTGGAAACACCATATATTTT. Translating it yields CASSYGQSSGNTIYF.

V is TRBV25-1 and J is TRBJ1-5, with a weak D call TRBD1 (6 bases). Germline V lookup: CDR1 MGHDK, CDR2 SYGVNS. The V end lost 4 bases, the J end lost 11 bases, and 9 bases lay between the germline ends. CDR3 size: 11 residues. The CDR3 loop reads CASSGQGTQHF. As DNA, the CDR3 is TGTGCCAGCAGTGGCCAGGGGACCCAGCATTTT.

In its sample, this clone was seen once. V is TRBV7-6 and J is TRBJ2-1, with 8 bases matching TRBD2. CDR3 length: 16 amino acids. V shed 5 bases and J 5 bases; nucleotides not matched to a gene: 11. Germline assignment: CDR1 SGHVS and CDR2 FNYEAQ. The CDR3 region has the DNA TGTGCCAGCAGCCTGGGACCAGCGGGAGTGGACAATGAGCAGTTCTTC. Encoded protein: CASSLGPAGVDNEQFF.

V usage is TRBV7-3 and J usage is TRBJ1-1; D is uncertain. This CDR3 spans 13 amino acids. V lost 7 bases and J lost 1, with 10 bases in between. CDR1 and CDR2 (germline): SGHTA, FQGTGA. The CDR3 spells CASNSSRNTEAFF. For the CDR3, the DNA is TGTGCCAGCAACTCCTCCAGGAACACTGAAGCTTTCTTT.

The CDR3 nucleotides are TGTGCCAGCCGGGGAAGTGGCTCACCCCTCCACTTT. It is translated as CASRGSGSPLHF. The rearrangement uses TRBV2 and TRBJ1-6; no reliable D call. From germline, CDR1 is SNHLY and CDR2 FYNNEI. This CDR3 has 12 amino acids. The V and J ends lost 8 bases and 10 bases respectively, with 12 bases between them.

The CDR3 protein is CASSLGQLMNTEAFF. DNA for the CDR3: TGTGCCAGCAGCCTGGGACAGCTTATGAACACTGAAGCTTTCTTT. The chain joins TRBV3-1 (or the pseudogene TRBV3-2) to TRBJ1-1; 7 bases fit TRBD1. This CDR3 comprises 15 residues. The V and J ends lost 4 bases and 0 bases, in that order; junction bases with no gene match: 5. Germline-derived CDR1 and CDR2 are LGHDT and YNNKEL (reference sequence).

The CDR3 loop is CASSTPGLRETQYF. The CDR3 DNA sequence: TGTGCCAGCAGTACGCCGGGACTGAGGGAGACCCAGTACTTC. V usage is TRBV2 and J usage is TRBJ2-5, with TRBD2 as a possible D gene (6 bases). V was trimmed by 5 bases and J by 5 bases, leaving 15 bases between them. This CDR3 is built from 14 residues. Germline CDR1 reads SNHLY; CDR2 reads FYNNEI.

DNA for the CDR3: TGTGCCAGCAGTCGGGACAGGGGGCTCGGCTACACCTTC. Its translation is CASSRDRGLGYTF. The rearrangement links TRBV27 to TRBJ1-2; 12 bases are shared with TRBD1. Germline CDR1 reads MNHEY; CDR2 reads SMNVEV (reference sequence). CDR3 length: 13 amino acids. J gave up 8 bases and V 5 bases, and 3 bases lay outside the gene matches.

The chain links TRBV5-5 to TRBJ2-5; D may be TRBD1 (5 bases). CDR3 length equals 13 residues. Germline V gene lookup returns CDR1 SGHKS and CDR2 YYEKEE (reference sequence). The V end lost 4 bases, the J end lost 5 bases, and 12 bases lay between the germline ends. In DNA form, the CDR3 reads TGTGCCAGCAGCCTGGGGCTGGAGGAGACCCAGTACTTC. It is translated as CASSLGLEETQYF.

The CDR3 DNA sequence: TGTGCGGGGAGCGGGAGACTAGCTAATGAGCAGTTCTTC. It yields the protein CAGSGRLANEQFF. The gene calls are TRBV10-3 and TRBJ2-1, with 8 bases fitting TRBD2. The CDR3 contains 13 residues. Germline lookup yields CDR1 ENHRY and CDR2 SYGVKD.

This chain joins TRBV6-6 and TRBJ1-6, with D possibly being TRBD1 (6 bases). This CDR3 contains 18 residues. The germline V and J ends were trimmed by 5 bases and 0 bases, with 17 bases remaining between them. Germline V gene sequence: CDR1 MNHNY, CDR2 SVGAGI (reference sequence). Written as DNA, the CDR3 is TGTGCCAGCAGTCATAGAGGACAGTCGAGCTCCTATAATTCACCCCTCCACTTT. As protein: CASSHRGQSSSYNSPLHF.

The chain couples TRBV16 to TRBJ1-4, with D maybe TRBD1 (5 bases). Germline V gives CDR1 KGHSY, CDR2 FQNENV. The CDR3 runs to 15 residues. V gave up 3 bases and J gave up 3 bases, with 11 bases separating them. The CDR3, as DNA: TGTGCCAGCAGCCAGGGCGACAGCCCTAATGAAAAACTGTTTTTT. Residues: CASSQGDSPNEKLFF.

V is TRBV19 and J is TRBJ1-5, with 7 positions matching TRBD1. The junction had 10 bases not matched to a gene; V was cut back by 6 bases and J by 5 bases. The germline V gene has CDR1 LNHDA and CDR2 SQIVND (reference sequence). This CDR3 comprises 15 residues. This chain's CDR3 is CASSTHSGTDQPQHF. The DNA for the CDR3 is TGTGCCAGTAGCACCCACTCCGGGACAGATCAGCCCCAGCATTTT. Looking up the rest from reference TRBV19 and TRBJ1-5 gives the full variable domain: DGGITQSPKYLFRKEGQNVTLSCEQNLNHDAMYWYRQDPGQGLRLIYYSQIVNDFQKGDIAEGYSVSREKKESFPLTVTSAQKNPTAFYLCASSTHSGTDQPQHFGDGTRLSIL.

This chain links TRBV2 with TRBJ2-3; 7 nucleotides agree with TRBD2. Germline CDR1 and CDR2: SNHLY and FYNNEI. This CDR3 has 14 amino acids. Losses at the gene ends were 3 bases for V and 5 bases for J; bases not matched to a gene: 5. The CDR3: CASSDGREKDTQYF. CDR3 DNA sequence: TGTGCCAGCAGTGACGGGCGGGAGAAAGATACGCAGTATTTT.